The next 10 T cell receptor beta chains were all read from a single sample in a study of CD8 T cells in Susac syndrome. Reverse transcription of 0.5 to 1 ug RNA was performed with random hexamers. From the immunoSEQ multiplex PCR reads, TCRdb called clonotypes with MiXCR, one entry per CDR3 protein. The repertoire holds around 150,000 distinct CDR3 sequences, 90% to 95% seen once, with about 0.13% in the top ten. Sequences were obtained from CD4+ T cells from PBMCs. These receptors originate from a human donor in good health.

V is TRBV20-1 and J is TRBJ2-5; D unclear. V was pared by 1 base and J by 0 bases, with 6 bases between. CDR1 is DFQATT and CDR2 is SNEGSKA in the germline V gene (reference sequence). This CDR3 comprises 13 residues. The CDR3, as DNA: TGCAGTGCTAGAGTTGAGTACCAAGAGACCCAGTACTTC. This codes for CSARVEYQETQYF.

This chain links TRBV7-2 with TRBJ1-2, with D maybe TRBD1 (6 bases). The CDR3 consists of 15 residues. V lost 1 base and J 4 bases, leaving 13 bases between the germline ends. Germline values: CDR1 SGHTA, CDR2 FQGNSA. The CDR3, as DNA: TGTGCCAGCAGCTTAGGTAGGGCGGACAGCTATGGCTACACCTTC. Translating it yields CASSLGRADSYGYTF.

CDR3: CAISGQSESPLHF. The CDR3 DNA reads as TGTGCCATCAGCGGACAGTCGGAATCACCCCTCCACTTT. This chain links TRBV10-3 with TRBJ1-6; tentative D call: TRBD1 (6 bases). Germline V gene lookup returns CDR1 ENHRY and CDR2 SYGVKD. Trimming pared 6 bases from V and 10 bases from J, leaving 13 bases between. CDR3 length: 13 amino acids.

V usage is TRBV6-2 or TRBV6-3 and J usage is TRBJ2-5; 11 bases fit TRBD2. Germline CDR1 and CDR2: MNHEY and SVGEGT. This CDR3 contains 16 residues. Losses at the gene ends were 2 bases for V and 5 bases for J; bases not matched to a gene: 7. Here the CDR3 DNA reads TGTGCCAGCAGTTACACGGCTAGCGGGGGGAAGGAGACCCAGTACTTC. Translating gives CASSYTASGGKETQYF.

The chain couples TRBV10-3 to TRBJ2-7, with 9 bases fitting TRBD1. CDR1 is ENHRY, CDR2 SYGVKD, per germline. V lost 11 bases, J lost 2 bases, and 16 bases stayed unmatched. The CDR3 length is 16 residues. The CDR3 nucleotides read TGTGCCGCCAGAGTCGAACCCGGGACAGGGCCCTACGAGCAGTACTTC. Translation: CAARVEPGTGPYEQYF.

The chain links TRBV5-1 to TRBJ1-5; possible D gene TRBD1, 5 bases. The CDR3 totals 13 residues. Germline assignment: CDR1 SGHRS and CDR2 YFSETQ. With 7 bases removed from V and 9 bases from J, the gap between germline ends came to 17 bases. The CDR3 nucleotides read TGCGCCAGCCGAGTGGGGGACCGGTGGCCCCAGCATTTT. Translating gives CASRVGDRWPQHF.

The chain uses TRBV30 and TRBJ1-2; D perhaps matches TRBD1 (5 bases). The germline V gene has CDR1 GTSNPN and CDR2 SVGIG (reference sequence). The CDR3 has 14 amino acids. The V and J ends lost 2 bases and 4 bases respectively, with 14 bases between them. CDR3 in amino acids: CAWSRTQGSYGYTF. The DNA for the CDR3 is TGTGCCTGGAGTAGGACCCAGGGCAGCTATGGCTACACCTTC.

The chain carries TRBV29-1 and TRBJ1-1; TRBD1 aligns across 7 bases. The CDR3 consists of 13 residues. V gave up 8 bases and J gave up 2 bases; unmatched junction bases: 8. Germline CDR1 is SQVTM and CDR2 is ANQGSEA. CDR3 region: CSSSGTANTEAFF. As DNA, the CDR3 is TGCAGCTCTTCCGGGACAGCCAACACTGAAGCTTTCTTT. Using reference TRBV29-1 and TRBJ1-1 for the parts outside the CDR3, the full variable domain is SAVISQKPSRDICQRGTSLTIQCQVDSQVTMMFWYRQQPGQSLTLIATANQGSEATYESGFVIDKFPISRPNLTFSTLTVSNMSPEDSSIYLCSSSGTANTEAFFGQGTRLTVV.

The chain carries TRBV27 and TRBJ1-2; D might be TRBD1 (6 bases). The germline gives CDR1 MNHEY, CDR2 SMNVEV (reference sequence). The CDR3 totals 15 residues. The germline V and J ends were trimmed by 5 bases and 3 bases, with 16 bases remaining between them. CDR3 DNA sequence: TGTGCCAGCAGTATTGCTGGGACACGCGACTATGGCTACACCTTC. Translating gives CASSIAGTRDYGYTF.

The CDR3: CSVRTSGGTYNEQFF. CDR3 nucleotide sequence: TGCAGCGTCCGGACTAGCGGGGGGACCTACAATGAGCAGTTCTTC. This sequence joins TRBV29-1 and TRBJ2-1; 14 nucleotides agree with TRBD2. CDR3 length equals 15 residues. CDR1 and CDR2 from the germline V gene are SQVTM and ANQGSEA. The V and J ends lost 6 bases and 2 bases, in that order; junction bases with no gene match: 3.